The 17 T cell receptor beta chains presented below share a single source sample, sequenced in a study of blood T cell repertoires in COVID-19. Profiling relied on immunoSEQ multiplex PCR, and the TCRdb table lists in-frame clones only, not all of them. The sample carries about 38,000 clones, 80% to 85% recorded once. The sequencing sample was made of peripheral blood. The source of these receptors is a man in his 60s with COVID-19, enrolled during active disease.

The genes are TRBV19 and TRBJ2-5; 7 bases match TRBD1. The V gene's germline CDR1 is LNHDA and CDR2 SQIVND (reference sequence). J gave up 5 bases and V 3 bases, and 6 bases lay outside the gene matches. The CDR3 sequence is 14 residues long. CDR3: CASSMYRGMETQYF. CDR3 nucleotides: TGTGCCAGTAGTATGTACAGGGGAATGGAGACCCAGTACTTC.

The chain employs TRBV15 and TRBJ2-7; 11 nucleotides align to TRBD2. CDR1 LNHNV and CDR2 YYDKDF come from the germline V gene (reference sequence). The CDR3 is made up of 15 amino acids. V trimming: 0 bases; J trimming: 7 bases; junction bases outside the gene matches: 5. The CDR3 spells CATSRDLAGGGEQYF. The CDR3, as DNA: TGTGCCACCAGCAGAGACCTAGCGGGAGGTGGGGAGCAGTACTTC.

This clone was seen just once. CDR3 residues: CATGEGGNTGELFF. The CDR3 DNA is TGTGCCACCGGGGAGGGTGGAAACACCGGGGAGCTGTTTTTT. The chain has TRBV24-1 and TRBJ2-2, with 7 bases matching TRBD2. Germline-derived CDR1 and CDR2 are KGHDR and SFDVKD. The CDR3 sequence is 14 residues long. The trim removed 9 bases at V and 2 bases at J, leaving 5 bases unmatched.

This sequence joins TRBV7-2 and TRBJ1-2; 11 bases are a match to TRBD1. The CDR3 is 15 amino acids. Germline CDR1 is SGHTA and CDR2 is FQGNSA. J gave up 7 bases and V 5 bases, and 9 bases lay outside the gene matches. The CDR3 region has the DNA TGTGCCAGCAGCGCTCGGACAGGGGGCGCGTCTGGCTACACCTTC. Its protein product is CASSARTGGASGYTF.

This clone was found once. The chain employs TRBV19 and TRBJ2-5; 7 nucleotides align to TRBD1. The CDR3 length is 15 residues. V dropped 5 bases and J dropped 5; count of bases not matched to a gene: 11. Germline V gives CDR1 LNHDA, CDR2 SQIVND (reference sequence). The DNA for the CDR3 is TGTGCCAGTAGTTGGTCGCTAGGGGGCCTGGAGACCCAGTACTTC. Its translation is CASSWSLGGLETQYF.

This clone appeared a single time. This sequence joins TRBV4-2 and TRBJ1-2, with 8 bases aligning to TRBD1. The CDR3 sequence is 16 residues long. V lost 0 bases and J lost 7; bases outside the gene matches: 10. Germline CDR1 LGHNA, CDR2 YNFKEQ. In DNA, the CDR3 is TGTGCCAGCAGCCAAGATAGTGGACAGGGTACAGGTGGCTACACCTTC. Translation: CASSQDSGQGTGGYTF.

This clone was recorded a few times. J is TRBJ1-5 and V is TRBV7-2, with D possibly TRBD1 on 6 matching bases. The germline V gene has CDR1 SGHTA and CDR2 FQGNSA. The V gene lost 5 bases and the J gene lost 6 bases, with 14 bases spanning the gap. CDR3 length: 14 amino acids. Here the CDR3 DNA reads TGTGCCAGCAGCGGGTGGGGGGGCGGTCAGCCCCAGCATTTT. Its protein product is CASSGWGGGQPQHF.

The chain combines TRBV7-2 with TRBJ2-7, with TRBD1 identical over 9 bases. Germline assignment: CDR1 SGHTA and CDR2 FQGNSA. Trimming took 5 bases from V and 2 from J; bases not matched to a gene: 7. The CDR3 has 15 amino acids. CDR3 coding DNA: TGTGCCAGCAGCGTGCGGGACAGGGACCCCTACGAGCAGTACTTC. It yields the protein CASSVRDRDPYEQYF.

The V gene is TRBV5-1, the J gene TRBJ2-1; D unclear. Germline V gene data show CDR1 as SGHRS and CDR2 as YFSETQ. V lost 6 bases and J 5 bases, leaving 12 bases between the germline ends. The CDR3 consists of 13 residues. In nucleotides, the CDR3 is TGCGCCAGCATCGGAACCGGAGACAATGAGCAGTTCTTC. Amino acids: CASIGTGDNEQFF.

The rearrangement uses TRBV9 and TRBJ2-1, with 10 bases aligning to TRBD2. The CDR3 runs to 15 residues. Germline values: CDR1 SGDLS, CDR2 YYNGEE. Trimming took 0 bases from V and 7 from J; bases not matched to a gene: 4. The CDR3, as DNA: TGTGCCAGCAGCGTAGTTGCTAGCGGGAGTAATGAGCAGTTCTTC. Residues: CASSVVASGSNEQFF.

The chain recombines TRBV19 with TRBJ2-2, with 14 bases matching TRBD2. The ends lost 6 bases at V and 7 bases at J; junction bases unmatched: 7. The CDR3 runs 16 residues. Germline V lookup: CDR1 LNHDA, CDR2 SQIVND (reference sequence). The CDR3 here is CASSARLAGGSGELFF. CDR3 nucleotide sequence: TGTGCCAGTAGCGCCCGACTAGCGGGAGGGAGCGGGGAGCTGTTTTTT.

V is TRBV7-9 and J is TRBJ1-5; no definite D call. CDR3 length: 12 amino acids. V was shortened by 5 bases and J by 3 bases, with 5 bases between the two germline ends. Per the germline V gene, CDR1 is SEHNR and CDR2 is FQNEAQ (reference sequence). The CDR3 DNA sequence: TGTGCCAGCAGCATCAACAATCAGCCCCAGCATTTT. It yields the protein CASSINNQPQHF.

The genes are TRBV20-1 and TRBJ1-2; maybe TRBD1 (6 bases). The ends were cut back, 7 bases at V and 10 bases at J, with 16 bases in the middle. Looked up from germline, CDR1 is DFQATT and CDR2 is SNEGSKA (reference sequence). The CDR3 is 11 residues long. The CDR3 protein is CSVSGEVDYTF. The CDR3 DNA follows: TGCAGTGTCTCAGGGGAAGTTGACTACACCTTC.

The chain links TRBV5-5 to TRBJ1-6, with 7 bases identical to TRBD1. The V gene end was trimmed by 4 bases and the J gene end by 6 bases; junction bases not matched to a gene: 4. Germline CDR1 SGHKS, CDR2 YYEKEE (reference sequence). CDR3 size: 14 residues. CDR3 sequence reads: CASSQTGVNSPLHF. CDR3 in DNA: TGTGCCAGCAGCCAAACAGGGGTTAATTCACCCCTCCACTTT.

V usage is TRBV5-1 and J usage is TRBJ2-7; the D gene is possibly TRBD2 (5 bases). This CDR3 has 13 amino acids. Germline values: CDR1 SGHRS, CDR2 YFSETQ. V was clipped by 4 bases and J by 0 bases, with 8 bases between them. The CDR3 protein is CASSRRASYEQYF. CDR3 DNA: TGCGCCAGCAGCCGGCGGGCCTCCTACGAGCAGTACTTC. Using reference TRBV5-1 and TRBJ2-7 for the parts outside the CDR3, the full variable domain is KAGVTQTPRYLIKTRGQQVTLSCSPISGHRSVSWYQQTPGQGLQFLFEYFSETQRNKGNFPGRFSGRQFSNSRSEMNVSTLELGDSALYLCASSRRASYEQYFGPGTRLTVT.

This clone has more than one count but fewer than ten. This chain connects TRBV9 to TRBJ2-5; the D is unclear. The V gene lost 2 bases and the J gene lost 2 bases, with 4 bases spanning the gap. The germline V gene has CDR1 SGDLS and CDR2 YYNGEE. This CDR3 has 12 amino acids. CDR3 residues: CASSVSQETQYF. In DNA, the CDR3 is TGTGCCAGCAGCGTCAGTCAAGAGACCCAGTACTTC.

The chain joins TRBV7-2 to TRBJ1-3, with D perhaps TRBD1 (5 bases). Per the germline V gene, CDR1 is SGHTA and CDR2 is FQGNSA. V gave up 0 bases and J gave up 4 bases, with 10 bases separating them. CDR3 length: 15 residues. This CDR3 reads CASSLAGGGGNTIYF. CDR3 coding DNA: TGTGCCAGCAGCTTAGCGGGGGGAGGCGGAAACACCATATATTTT.